The T cell receptor (beta chain) described here comes from a study of Graves' ophthalmopathy and Graves' hyperthyroidism. In the study overall: Sampling took place at initial diagnosis, with peripheral blood obtained before any treatment.

This clonotype was recorded at least ten times. RNA transcripts were the template, and TCR beta CDR3 regions were amplified from them. In the first round, RT-PCR was carried out with HTBI primers, and a multiplex PCR formed the second round. Via MiXCR, TCRdb re-called the multiplex PCR reads, giving one row per CDR3 protein. The data show approximately 380,000 distinct CDR3 sequences, over 20% seen once. Germline CDR1 and CDR2: SGHAT and FQNNGV. This CDR3 contains 17 residues. V lost 3 bases to trimming and J lost 5 bases; unmatched junction nucleotides: 13. By definition, stable hyperthyroidism involved no ophthalmopathy within 18 months of follow-up. Participants with hyperthyroidism, aged 18 to 65, were newly diagnosed with under 2 months' duration. The diagnosis combined clinical symptoms, thyroxine, TRAb, thyroid ultrasound and orbital computed tomography scans.

The TCR was taken from a woman aged 18-29 years with stable Graves' hyperthyroidism. The chain employs TRBV11-2 and TRBJ2-7, with TRBD2 identical over 10 bases. Material for sequencing was peripheral blood. This chain's CDR3 is CASSFLLAGNSVDEQYF. The CDR3 DNA follows: TGTGCCAGCAGCTTTCTACTAGCGGGAAACAGTGTCGACGAGCAGTACTTC.